The clone carrying this TCR beta chain has only one observation. Its specificity is not known. This sample is part of a study of T cell responses to AZD1222 COVID-19 vaccine. Clones were sequenced by immunoSEQ multiplex PCR, and TCRdb holds only the in-frame ones, with some missing. The sample contains about 160,000 clones, approximately 90% of which appear only once. Looked up from germline, CDR1 is MNHNY and CDR2 is SVGAGI (reference sequence). V lost 6 bases and J lost 4, with 16 bases in between. The length of the CDR3 is 14 residues. Study results and caveats: Donors were mostly white British, more females; clonal diversity possibly underestimated. Targeting of unmutated variant regions was reportedly seen in nearly half of spike-specific TCRs.

The material was peripheral blood, obtained on day 0 of MenACWY control vaccination. The TCR originated in an adult in good health. This rearrangement joins TRBV6-6 to TRBJ2-7, with D possibly matching TRBD2 (5 bases). The CDR3 loop reads CASRGLGVRYEQYF. CDR3 DNA: TGTGCCAGCAGGGGCCTCGGGGTTAGGTACGAGCAGTACTTC.